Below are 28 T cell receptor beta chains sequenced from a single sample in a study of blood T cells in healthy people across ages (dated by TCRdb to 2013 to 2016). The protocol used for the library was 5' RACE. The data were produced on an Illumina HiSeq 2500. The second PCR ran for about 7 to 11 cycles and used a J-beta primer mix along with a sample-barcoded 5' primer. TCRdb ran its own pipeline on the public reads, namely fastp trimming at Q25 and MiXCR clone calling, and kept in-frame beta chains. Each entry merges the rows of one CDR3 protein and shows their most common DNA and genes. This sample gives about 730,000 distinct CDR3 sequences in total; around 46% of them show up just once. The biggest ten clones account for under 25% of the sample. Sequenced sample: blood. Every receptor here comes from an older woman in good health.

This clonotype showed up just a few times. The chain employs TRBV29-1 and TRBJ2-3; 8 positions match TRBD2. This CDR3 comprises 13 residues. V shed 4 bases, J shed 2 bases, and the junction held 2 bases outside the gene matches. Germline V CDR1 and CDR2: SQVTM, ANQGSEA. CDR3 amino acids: CSVGGGNTDTQYF. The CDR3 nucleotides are TGCAGCGTTGGCGGGGGGAACACAGATACGCAGTATTTT.

The DNA of the CDR3 is TGTGCCAGCAGCCCCCAGGGGGAGTACAATGAGCAGTTCTTC. It yields the protein CASSPQGEYNEQFF. The V gene is TRBV7-2, the J gene TRBJ2-1; the match to TRBD1 covers 7 bases. CDR1 and CDR2 from the germline V gene are SGHTA and FQGNSA. V dropped 5 bases and J dropped 4; count of bases not matched to a gene: 5. The CDR3 totals 14 residues.

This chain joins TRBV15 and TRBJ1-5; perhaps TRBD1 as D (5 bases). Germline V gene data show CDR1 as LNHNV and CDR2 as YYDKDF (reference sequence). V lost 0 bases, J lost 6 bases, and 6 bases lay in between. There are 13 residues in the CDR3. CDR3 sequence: CATSREGVQPQHF. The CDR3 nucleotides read TGTGCCACCAGCAGAGAGGGGGTTCAGCCCCAGCATTTT.

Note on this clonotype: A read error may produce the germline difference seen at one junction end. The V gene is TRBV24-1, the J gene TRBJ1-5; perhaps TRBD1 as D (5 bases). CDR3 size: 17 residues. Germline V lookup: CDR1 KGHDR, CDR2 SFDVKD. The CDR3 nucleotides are TGTGCCACCAATGATGGGACCCGGGCAAACAGCAATCAGCCCCAGCATTTT. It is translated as CATNDGTRANSNQPQHF.

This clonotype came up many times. The CDR3 DNA reads as TGTGCCAGCAGTTTACGGGGACTAGCTGAGGCCCAAGAGACCCAGTACTTC. It yields the protein CASSLRGLAEAQETQYF. V is TRBV12-3 or TRBV12-4 and J is TRBJ2-5, with 9 bases fitting TRBD2. The V gene end was trimmed by 2 bases and the J gene end by 1 base; junction bases not matched to a gene: 8. The CDR3 is 17 amino acids.

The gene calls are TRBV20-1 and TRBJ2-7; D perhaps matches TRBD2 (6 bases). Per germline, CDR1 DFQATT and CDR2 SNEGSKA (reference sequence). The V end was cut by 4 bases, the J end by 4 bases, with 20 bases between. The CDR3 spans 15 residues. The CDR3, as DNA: TGCAGTGCTAACCCTCCGGGAGTTGTAGGATACGAGCAGTACTTC. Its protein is CSANPPGVVGYEQYF.

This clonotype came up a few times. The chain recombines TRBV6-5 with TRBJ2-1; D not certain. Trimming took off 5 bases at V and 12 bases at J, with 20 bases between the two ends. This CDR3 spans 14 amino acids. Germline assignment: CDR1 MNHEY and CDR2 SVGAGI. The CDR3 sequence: CASSSPETPPGQFF. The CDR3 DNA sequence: TGTGCCAGCAGTAGCCCCGAGACTCCCCCGGGGCAGTTCTTC.

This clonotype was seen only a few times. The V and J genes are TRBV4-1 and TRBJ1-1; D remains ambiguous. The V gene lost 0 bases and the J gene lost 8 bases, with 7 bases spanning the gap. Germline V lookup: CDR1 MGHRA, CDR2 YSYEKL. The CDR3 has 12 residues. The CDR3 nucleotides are TGCGCCAGCAGCCAAGAGGGCGGGGAAGCTTTCTTT. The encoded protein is CASSQEGGEAFF.

The CDR3 coding sequence is TGTGCCAGCAGCTTACCACGGGGAAGCTCCTATAATTCACCCCTCCACTTT. Protein product: CASSLPRGSSYNSPLHF. This chain joins TRBV7-8 and TRBJ1-6; D unresolved. Per the germline V gene, CDR1 is SGHVS and CDR2 is FQNEAQ. The V end lost 2 bases, the J end lost 0 bases, and 11 bases lay between the germline ends. The CDR3 consists of 17 residues.

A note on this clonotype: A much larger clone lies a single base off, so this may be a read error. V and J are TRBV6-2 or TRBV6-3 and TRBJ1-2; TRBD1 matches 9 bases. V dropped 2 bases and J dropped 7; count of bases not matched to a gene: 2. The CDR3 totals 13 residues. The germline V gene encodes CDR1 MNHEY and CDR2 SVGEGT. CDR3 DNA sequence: TGTGCCAGCAGTTACGGGACAGGGTGTGGCTACACCTTC. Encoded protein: CASSYGTGCGYTF.

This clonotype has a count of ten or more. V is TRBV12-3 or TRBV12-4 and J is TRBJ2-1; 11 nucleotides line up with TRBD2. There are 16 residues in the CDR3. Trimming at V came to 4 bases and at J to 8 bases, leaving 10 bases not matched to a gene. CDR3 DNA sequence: TGTGCCAGCAGTTGGGGCACTAGCGGGAGCAGCCATGAGCAGTTCTTC. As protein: CASSWGTSGSSHEQFF.

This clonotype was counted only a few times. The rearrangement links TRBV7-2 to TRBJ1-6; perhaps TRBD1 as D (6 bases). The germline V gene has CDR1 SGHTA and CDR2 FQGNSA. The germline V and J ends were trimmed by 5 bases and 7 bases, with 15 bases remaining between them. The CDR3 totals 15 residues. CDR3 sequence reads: CASSPPTGFNSPLHF. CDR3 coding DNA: TGTGCCAGCAGCCCCCCGACAGGTTTCAATTCACCCCTCCACTTT.

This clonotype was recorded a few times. CDR3 nucleotides: TGTGCCACCAGTGAGCGGGCAACCGCCAGAGCTTTCTTT. The encoded protein is CATSERATARAFF. This chain links TRBV24-1 with TRBJ1-1; D not certain. V lost 4 bases, J lost 10 bases, and 15 bases lay in between. The CDR3 runs 13 residues. Germline lookup yields CDR1 KGHDR and CDR2 SFDVKD.

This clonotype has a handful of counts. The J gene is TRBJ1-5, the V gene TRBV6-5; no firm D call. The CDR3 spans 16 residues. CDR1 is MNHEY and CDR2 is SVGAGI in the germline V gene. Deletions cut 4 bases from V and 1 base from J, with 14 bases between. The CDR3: CASSSVGLNSNQPQHF. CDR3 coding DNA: TGTGCCAGCAGTTCTGTCGGATTAAACAGCAATCAGCCCCAGCATTTT.

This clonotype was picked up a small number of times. CDR3 nucleotide sequence: TGCAGCGTGGGGCTCGGGCTAGCGGGAGTTGGCGAGCAGTACTTC. Encoded protein: CSVGLGLAGVGEQYF. The chain couples TRBV29-1 to TRBJ2-7, with 10 bases that match TRBD2. Germline CDR1 reads SQVTM; CDR2 reads ANQGSEA. Unmatched junction bases numbered 14, after V lost 6 bases and J lost 6 bases. This CDR3 is built from 15 residues.

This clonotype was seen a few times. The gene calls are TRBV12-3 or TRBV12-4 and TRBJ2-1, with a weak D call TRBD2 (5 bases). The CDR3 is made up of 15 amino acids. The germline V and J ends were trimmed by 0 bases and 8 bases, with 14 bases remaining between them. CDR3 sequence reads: CASSLAGIARDEQFF. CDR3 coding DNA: TGTGCCAGCAGTTTAGCCGGGATCGCACGGGATGAGCAGTTCTTC.

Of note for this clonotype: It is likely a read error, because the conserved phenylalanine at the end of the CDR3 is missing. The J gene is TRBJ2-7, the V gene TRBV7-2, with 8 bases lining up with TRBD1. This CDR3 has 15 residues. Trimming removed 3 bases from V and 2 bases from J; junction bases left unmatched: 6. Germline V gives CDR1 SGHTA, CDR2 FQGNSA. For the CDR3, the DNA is TGTGCCAGCAGCTTGGTACAGGGGGAAACCTACGAGCAGTACTAC. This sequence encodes CASSLVQGETYEQYY.

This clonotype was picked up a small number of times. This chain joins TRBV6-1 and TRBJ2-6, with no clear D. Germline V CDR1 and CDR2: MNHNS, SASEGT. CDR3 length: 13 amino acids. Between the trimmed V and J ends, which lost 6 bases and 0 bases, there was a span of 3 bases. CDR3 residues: CASRRSGANVLTF. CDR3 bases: TGTGCCAGCAGGCGCTCTGGGGCCAACGTCCTGACTTTC.

CDR3 coding DNA: TGTGCCAGCAGCGATGGACTAGCGGGAGGGGACGAGACCCAGTACTTC. Its protein product is CASSDGLAGGDETQYF. This chain links TRBV7-9 with TRBJ2-5, with 15 bases matching TRBD2. Germline CDR1 reads SEHNR; CDR2 reads FQNEAQ (reference sequence). V gave up 5 bases and J gave up 5 bases; unmatched junction bases: 6. This CDR3 is built from 16 residues.

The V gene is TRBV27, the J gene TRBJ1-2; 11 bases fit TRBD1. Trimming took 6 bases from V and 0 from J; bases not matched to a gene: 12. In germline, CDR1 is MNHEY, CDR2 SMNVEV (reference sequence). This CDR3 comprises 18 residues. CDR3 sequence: CASSPGTGGRWTNYGYTF. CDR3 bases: TGTGCCAGCAGCCCTGGGACAGGGGGAAGATGGACTAACTATGGCTACACCTTC.

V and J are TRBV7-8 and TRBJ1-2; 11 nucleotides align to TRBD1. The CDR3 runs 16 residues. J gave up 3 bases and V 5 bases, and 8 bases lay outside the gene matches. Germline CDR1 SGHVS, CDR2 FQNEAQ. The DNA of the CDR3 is TGTGCCAGCAGCGCGACACGGACAGGGGGCGACTATGGCTACACCTTC. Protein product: CASSATRTGGDYGYTF.

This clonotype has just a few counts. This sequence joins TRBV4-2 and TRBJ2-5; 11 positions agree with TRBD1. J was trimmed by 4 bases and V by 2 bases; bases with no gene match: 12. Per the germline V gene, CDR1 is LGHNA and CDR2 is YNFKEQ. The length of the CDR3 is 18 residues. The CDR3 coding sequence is TGTGCCAGCAGCCAATTTGGACAGGGGGCACTGTCGATAGAGACCCAGTACTTC. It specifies CASSQFGQGALSIETQYF.

The CDR3 loop is CASSGPGGSRTSTDTQYF. In DNA, the CDR3 is TGTGCCAGCAGTGGACCGGGGGGAAGTAGGACTAGCACAGATACGCAGTATTTT. This chain links TRBV28 with TRBJ2-3; 7 nucleotides align to TRBD2. Germline CDR1 MDHEN, CDR2 SYDVKM. Germline trimming cut 5 bases from V and 0 bases from J; bases unmatched to any gene: 14. The CDR3 loop spans 18 amino acids.

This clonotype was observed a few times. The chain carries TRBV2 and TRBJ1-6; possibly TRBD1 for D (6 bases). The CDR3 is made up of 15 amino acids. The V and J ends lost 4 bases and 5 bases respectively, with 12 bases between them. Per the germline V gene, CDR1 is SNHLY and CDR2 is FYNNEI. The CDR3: CASSGLTGNNSPLHF. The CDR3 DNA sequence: TGTGCCAGCAGTGGGCTTACAGGGAATAATTCACCCCTCCACTTT.

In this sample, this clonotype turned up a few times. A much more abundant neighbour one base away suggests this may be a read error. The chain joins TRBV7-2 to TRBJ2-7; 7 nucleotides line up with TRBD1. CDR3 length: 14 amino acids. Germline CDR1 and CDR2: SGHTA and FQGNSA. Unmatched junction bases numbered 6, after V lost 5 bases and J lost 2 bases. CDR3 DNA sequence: TGTGCCAGCAGCGCCGAGGGACAGACCTACGAGCAGTACTTC. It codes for CASSAEGQTYEQYF.

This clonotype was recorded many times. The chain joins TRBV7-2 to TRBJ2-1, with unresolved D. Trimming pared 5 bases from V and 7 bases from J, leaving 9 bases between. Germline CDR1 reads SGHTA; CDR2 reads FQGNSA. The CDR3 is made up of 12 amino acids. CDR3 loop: CASSPGLNEQFF. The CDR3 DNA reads TGTGCCAGCAGCCCCGGCTTAAATGAGCAGTTCTTC.

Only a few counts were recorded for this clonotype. The CDR3 sequence: CASLPLAGGVDTQYF. CDR3 coding DNA: TGTGCCAGCTTGCCCCTAGCGGGAGGTGTAGATACGCAGTATTTT. The chain joins TRBV27 to TRBJ2-3, with 11 bases identical to TRBD2. The CDR3 spans 15 residues. V was clipped by 8 bases and J by 5 bases; unmatched bases: 9. Germline-derived CDR1 and CDR2 are MNHEY and SMNVEV (reference sequence).

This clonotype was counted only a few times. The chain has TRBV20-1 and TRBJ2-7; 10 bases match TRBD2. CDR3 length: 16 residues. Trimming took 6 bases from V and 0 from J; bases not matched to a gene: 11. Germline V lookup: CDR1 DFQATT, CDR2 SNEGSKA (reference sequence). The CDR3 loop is CSANPTSSGSSYEQYF. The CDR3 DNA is TGCAGTGCAAACCCGACTTCTAGCGGGAGCTCCTACGAGCAGTACTTC.